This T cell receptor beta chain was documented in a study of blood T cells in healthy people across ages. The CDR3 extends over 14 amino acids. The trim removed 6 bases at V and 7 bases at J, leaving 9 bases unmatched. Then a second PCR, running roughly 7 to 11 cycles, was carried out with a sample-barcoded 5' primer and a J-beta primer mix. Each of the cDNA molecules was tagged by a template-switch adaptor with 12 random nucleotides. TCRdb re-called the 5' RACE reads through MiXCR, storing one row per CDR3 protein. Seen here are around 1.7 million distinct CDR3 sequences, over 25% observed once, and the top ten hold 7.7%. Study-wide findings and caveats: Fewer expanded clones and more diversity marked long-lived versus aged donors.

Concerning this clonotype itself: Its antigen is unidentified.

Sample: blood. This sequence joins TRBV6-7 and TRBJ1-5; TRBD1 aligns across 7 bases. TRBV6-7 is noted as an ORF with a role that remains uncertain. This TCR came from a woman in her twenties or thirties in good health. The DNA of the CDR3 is TGTGCCAGCAGGAAGACAGGGACGTTACAGCCCCAGCATTTT. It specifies CASRKTGTLQPQHF.